The present T cell receptor (beta chain) was sequenced within a study of glioma-infiltrating T cells after dendritic cell vaccination (dated by TCRdb to between 2015 and 2016). With respect to the entire study: Of the roughly 15 glioblastoma patients in the cohort, all drawn from Phase I and II dendritic cell vaccination trials, 9 were newly diagnosed and 6 had recurrent disease. Between the early 2000s and the early 2010s, the patients were given dendritic cell vaccination pulsed with autologous tumor lysate. The vaccine consisted of monocyte-derived dendritic cells cultured about seven days with IL-4 and GM-CSF, then pulsed overnight with autologous tumor lysate. Each patient got three intradermal injections of the dendritic cell vaccine, spaced at biweekly intervals, in the arm below the axilla. In glioblastoma patients vaccinated with dendritic cells, deep sequencing of TCR beta CDR3 regions served to measure the amount of tumor-infiltrating lymphocytes and to compare repertoires between tumor and blood. Survival after dendritic cell vaccination was correlated with TCR sequencing metrics, such as TIL content and the overlap between tumor and blood repertoires.

Selection of patients required sufficient residual fresh-frozen tumor tissue and over two years of available survival data. Molecular status otherwise varied across the glioblastoma patients, but none of them carried an isocitrate dehydrogenase mutation. PBMC were collected before vaccination, two weeks after the third vaccination, and at tumor progression when it occurred. The Qiagen DNeasy Blood extraction Kit was used for extraction of genomic DNA. Using the immunoSEQ assay, TCRB CDR3 regions were amplified from 1.5 to 2 micrograms of genomic DNA, or from all available DNA when less than that was on hand. Multiplex PCR used 60 forward primers for TCR V beta segments and 13 reverse primers for J beta segments. Synthetic control templates were spiked into each sample at limiting dilution to estimate reads per starting template. The Illumina HiSeq System generated sequencing reads of 87 bp. Per the source publication's procedure: To remove PCR and sequencing errors, closely related sequences were merged with a nearest neighbor algorithm. TCR overlap was defined as the percentage of unique tumor TCR beta sequences that were also found in the peripheral blood of the same patient. The immuneACCESS repertoire file appears here via TCRdb, limited to in-frame rearrangements. These files lack a portion of the clones; in checked studies, under half of the deficit traces to unresolved V genes, and the cause of the others is not known. V and J calls and clone size are as listed in that table; D and trimming were resolved from the DNA. This sample has tens of thousands of clones in its table, and more than 75% of those were observed once. 2.5% to 3% of the sample goes to the ten largest clones.

Taken from cysteine to phenylalanine, the CDR3 has 16 residues. The sequence is cut down to CDR3 DNA, 48 bases in frame from base 1. A distance of 14 bases separates the germline ends of V and J, which lose 0 bases and 4 bases respectively. A note on this clone: Its antigen target is currently unknown. No quality values exist for individual bases; no much larger clone is one base distant.

The paper as a whole reports these results and caveats: No direct relationship between TCR clonality and survival was found, suggesting that a diverse polyclonal response may matter. The cohort was small and heterogeneous, only a few patients had full blood and tumor sets, and even fewer had initial-recurrent tumor pairs. After dendritic cell vaccination, a higher estimated pretreatment TIL content predicted longer time to progression and overall survival. The three-group TCR overlap response model was characterized as speculative, and prospective validation of the model was stated to be required.

The chain couples TRBV23-1 to TRBJ2-3; perhaps TRBD1 is the D gene, with 6 bases matching. TRBV23-1 is an open reading frame whose function is uncertain. The sample was blood, taken before dendritic cell vaccination. This TCR came from a human donor with glioblastoma. The nucleotide sequence reads as follows: TGCGCCAGCAGTCAATCAAACAGGGTCCGTCCAGATACGCAGTATTTT. This is translated as CASSQSNRVRPDTQYF.